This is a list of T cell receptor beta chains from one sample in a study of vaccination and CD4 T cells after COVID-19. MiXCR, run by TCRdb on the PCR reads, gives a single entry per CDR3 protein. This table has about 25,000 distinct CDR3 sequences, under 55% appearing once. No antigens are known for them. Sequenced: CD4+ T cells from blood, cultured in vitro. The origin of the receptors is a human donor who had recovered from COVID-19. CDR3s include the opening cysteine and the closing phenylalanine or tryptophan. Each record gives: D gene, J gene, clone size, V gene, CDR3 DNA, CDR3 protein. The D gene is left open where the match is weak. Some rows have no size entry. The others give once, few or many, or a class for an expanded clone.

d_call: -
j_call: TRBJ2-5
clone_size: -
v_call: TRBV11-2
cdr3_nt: TGTGCCAGCAGCTTAGGGCTCTACCAAGAGACCCAGTACTTC
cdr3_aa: CASSLGLYQETQYF

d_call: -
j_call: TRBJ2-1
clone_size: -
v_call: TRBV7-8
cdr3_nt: TGTGCCAGCACCTCCGGGACGGGGCGTAATGAGCAGTTCTTC
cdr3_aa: CASTSGTGRNEQFF

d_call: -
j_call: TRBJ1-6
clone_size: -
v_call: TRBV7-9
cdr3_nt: TGTGCCAGCAGCTTAGGAGATCGGCATAATTCACCCCTCCACTTT
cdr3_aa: CASSLGDRHNSPLHF

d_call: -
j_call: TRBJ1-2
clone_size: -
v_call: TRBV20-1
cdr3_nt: TGCAGTGCTAGAGAGGATTGGTCGTATGGCTACACCTTC
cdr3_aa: CSAREDWSYGYTF

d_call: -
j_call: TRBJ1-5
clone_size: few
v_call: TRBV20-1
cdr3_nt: TGCAGTGCCCCAGACCGTAGCAATCAGCCCCAGCATTTT
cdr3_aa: CSAPDRSNQPQHF

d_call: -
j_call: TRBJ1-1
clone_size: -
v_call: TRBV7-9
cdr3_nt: TGTGCCAGCAGCGCATTGGGAGGGAGTGAAGCTTTCTTT
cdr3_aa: CASSALGGSEAFF

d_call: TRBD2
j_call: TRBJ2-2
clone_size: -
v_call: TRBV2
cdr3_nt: TGTGCCAGCAGTCTGCTAGCGGGGGGGCCCACCGGGGAGCTGTTTTTT
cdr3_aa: CASSLLAGGPTGELFF

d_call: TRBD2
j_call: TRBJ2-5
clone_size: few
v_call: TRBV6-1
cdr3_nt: TGTGCCAGCAGTACCGACCATGGGACTAGCGGGGGGAGGTCGGAGACCCAGTACTTC
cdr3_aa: CASSTDHGTSGGRSETQYF

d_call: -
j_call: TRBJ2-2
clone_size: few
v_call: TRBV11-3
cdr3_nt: TGTGCCAGCAGTCATACGAACACCGGGGAGCTGTTTTTT
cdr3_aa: CASSHTNTGELFF

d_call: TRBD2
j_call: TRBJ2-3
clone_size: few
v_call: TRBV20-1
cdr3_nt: TGCAGTGCTAGAGATCCCATGCGGGAGGGCCATTTGGCAGATACGCAGTATTTT
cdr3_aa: CSARDPMREGHLADTQYF

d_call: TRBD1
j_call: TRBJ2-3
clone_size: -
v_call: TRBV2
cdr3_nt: TGTGCCAGCAGTGCCGTTACAGGGGCCCTCACAGATACGCAGTATTTT
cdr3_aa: CASSAVTGALTDTQYF

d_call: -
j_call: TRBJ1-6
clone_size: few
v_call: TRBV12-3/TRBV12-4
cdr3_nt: TGTGCCAGCACTTTCTGGGGGGGCGCTGGTAATTCACCCCTCCACTTT
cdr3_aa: CASTFWGGAGNSPLHF

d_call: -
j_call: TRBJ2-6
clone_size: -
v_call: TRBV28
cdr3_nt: TGTGCCAGCAGCCTAATTCGACAGTCTGGGGCCAACGTCCTGACTTTC
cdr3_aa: CASSLIRQSGANVLTF

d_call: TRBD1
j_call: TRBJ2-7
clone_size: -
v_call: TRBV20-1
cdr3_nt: TGCAGTGCTAGAGATCCTCGGCAGGGGGCTGGAGAGCAGTACTTC
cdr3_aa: CSARDPRQGAGEQYF

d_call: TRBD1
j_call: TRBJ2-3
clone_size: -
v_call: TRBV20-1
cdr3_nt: TGCAGTGCTAGAGAACCGACAGGGACGGGAGATACGCAGTATTTT
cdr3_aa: CSAREPTGTGDTQYF

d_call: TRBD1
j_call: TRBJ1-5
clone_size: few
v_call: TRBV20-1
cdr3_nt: TGCAGTGCAAAATCGCCGGGACAGGGGAATCAGCCCCAGCATTTT
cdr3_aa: CSAKSPGQGNQPQHF

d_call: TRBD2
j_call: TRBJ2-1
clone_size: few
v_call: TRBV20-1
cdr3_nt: TGCAGTGCTAGAGTAGCGGGAGGTGTTGGTTACAATGAGCAGTTCTTC
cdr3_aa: CSARVAGGVGYNEQFF

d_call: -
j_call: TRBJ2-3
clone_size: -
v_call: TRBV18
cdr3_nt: TGTGCCAGCTCACCAGGGTCGAGGGCTAGCACAGATACGCAGTATTTT
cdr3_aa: CASSPGSRASTDTQYF

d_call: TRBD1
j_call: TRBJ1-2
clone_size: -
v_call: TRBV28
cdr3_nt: TGTGCCAGCAGTCTGAGGGACAGAGCTAACTATGGCTACACCTTC
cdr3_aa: CASSLRDRANYGYTF

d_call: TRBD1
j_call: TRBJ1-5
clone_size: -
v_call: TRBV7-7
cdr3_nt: TGTTCCAGCAGCTTTCCGACAGGGAACAATCAGCCCCAGCATTTT
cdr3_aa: CSSSFPTGNNQPQHF

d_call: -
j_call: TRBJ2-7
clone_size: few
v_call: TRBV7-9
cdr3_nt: TGTGCCAGCAGCTTAGCGCGTGGGGGGGGCAGTCCTCCCGGTTTTGTCGGGGACTACGAGCAGTACTTC
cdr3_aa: CASSLARGGGSPPGFVGDYEQYF

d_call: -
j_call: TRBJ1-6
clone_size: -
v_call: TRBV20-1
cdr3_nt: TGCAGTGCTAGAGATCGGACGAGCTCCTATAATTCACCCCTCCACTTT
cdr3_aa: CSARDRTSSYNSPLHF

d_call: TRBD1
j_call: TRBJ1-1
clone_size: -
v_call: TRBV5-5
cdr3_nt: TGTGCCAGCAGCCTACAGGGGCCTGGGGGCACTGAAGCTTTCTTT
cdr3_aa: CASSLQGPGGTEAFF

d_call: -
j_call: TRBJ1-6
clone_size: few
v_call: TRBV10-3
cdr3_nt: TGTGCCATCAGTGAGTCGAAGGGGGGCGCGGGTTCACCCCTCCACTTT
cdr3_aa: CAISESKGGAGSPLHF

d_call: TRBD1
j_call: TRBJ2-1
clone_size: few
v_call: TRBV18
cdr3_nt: TGTGCCAGCTCACCCCTCCTTGATGGACAGGGTGAGCAGTTCTTC
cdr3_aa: CASSPLLDGQGEQFF

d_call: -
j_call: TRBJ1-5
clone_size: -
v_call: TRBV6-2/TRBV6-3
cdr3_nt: TGTGCCAGCAGTGGGAACGGTCGGGGTTTTATCGGCAATCAGCCCCAGCATTTT
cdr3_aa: CASSGNGRGFIGNQPQHF

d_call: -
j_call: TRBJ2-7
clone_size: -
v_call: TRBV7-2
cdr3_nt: TGTGCCAGCAGCTTAATCGGCCAACGCCCAGGCCCCTACGAGCAGTACTTC
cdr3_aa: CASSLIGQRPGPYEQYF

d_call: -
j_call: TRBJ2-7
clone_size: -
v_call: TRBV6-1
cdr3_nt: TGTGCCAGCAGTGAAGGGAGGGCCCGCAGGGCCTACGAGCAGTACTTC
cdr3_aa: CASSEGRARRAYEQYF

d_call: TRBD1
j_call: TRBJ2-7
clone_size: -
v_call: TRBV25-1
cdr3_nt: TGTGCCAGCTCCGGACAGGCTGGCTTGGACGAGCAGTACTTC
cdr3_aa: CASSGQAGLDEQYF

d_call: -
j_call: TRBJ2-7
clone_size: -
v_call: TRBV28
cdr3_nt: TGTGCCAGCAGTCAAACAGGGGACTTCTCCTACGAGCAGTACTTC
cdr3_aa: CASSQTGDFSYEQYF

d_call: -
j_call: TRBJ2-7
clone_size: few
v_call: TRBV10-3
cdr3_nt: TGTGCCATCGGTCAGACCGGGACACGCTACGAGCAGTACTTC
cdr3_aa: CAIGQTGTRYEQYF

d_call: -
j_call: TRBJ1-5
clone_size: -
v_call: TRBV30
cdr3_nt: TGTGCCGGGATAGGGGGTCAGCCCCAGCATTTT
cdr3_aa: CAGIGGQPQHF